This TCR beta chain appears in the sequencing data of a study of cytomegalovirus exposure and HLA in healthy donors. Primers for the PCR totalled 60 Vbeta and 13 Jbeta. Profiled with immunoSEQ multiplex PCR; TCRdb holds only in-frame clones, not every one. The table lists some 150,000 clones, around 80% of them singletons. The CDR3 is 16 amino acids. Germline V gene data show CDR1 as SGHTA and CDR2 as FQGNSA. The ends lost 5 bases at V and 10 bases at J; junction bases unmatched: 11. Sample: PBMCs. The rearrangement uses TRBV7-2 and TRBJ2-1; 13 nucleotides line up with TRBD2. This receptor was taken from a woman between 40 and 50 years old in good health and CMV-seronegative. For the CDR3, the DNA is TGTGCCAGCAGCCCCCCCGGACTAGCGGGAGTCTGGGAGCAGTTCTTC. It is translated as CASSPPGLAGVWEQFF.